The clone carrying this TCR beta chain was picked up a small number of times. The target antigen is unknown. This entry is derived from a study of T-cell reconstitution after alpha-beta-depleted transplantation in children. Study-wide results and limits: Counts and diversity of T cells one year after transplant came mostly from newly produced T cells.

The library targeted TCRbeta and was prepared with unique molecular identifiers. One entry per CDR3 protein results from TCRdb running MiXCR on the PCR reads. The sample yields some 840,000 distinct CDR3 sequences, 15% to 20% seen once. The J segment lost 0 bases and the V segment lost 6 bases, leaving 11 bases of the junction unmatched. The CDR3 totals 17 residues. J is TRBJ2-1 and V is TRBV23-1; 7 bases line up with TRBD2. TRBV23-1 is assigned to the ORF class and has an uncertain function. The sample here was PBMCs, mostly from graft donor cells, taken 360 days after TCRalphabeta/CD19-depleted stem cell transplant. The source is a male patient younger than 18 who had a stem cell transplant for acute lymphoblastic leukemia, so the T cells may come from the graft donor. CDR3 nucleotides: TGCGCCAGCAGCAATAACGGTCTAGCGGACTCCTACAATGAGCAGTTCTTC. Its protein is CASSNNGLADSYNEQFF.